The T cell receptor beta chain under discussion was sequenced for a study of blood T cell repertoires in COVID-19. Study-level background: From the United States, Italy and Spain came samples of acute and convalescent COVID-19.

Germline lookup yields CDR1 LNHDA and CDR2 SQIVND (reference sequence). The CDR3 sequence is 14 residues long. To note about this clone: Germline is not matched at one junction end, which may reflect a read error.

Original analysis: Amplifying reference gene primers gave estimates of nucleated cell counts. Clones were read by immunoSEQ multiplex PCR, and TCRdb kept only the in-frame ones, dropping some. From that table come the V and J calls and clone size; the DNA was used to work out D and trimming. Found here are about 410,000 clones, more than 80% of them singletons; the top ten hold approximately 1.5%. This TCR was recovered from a woman under 40 with active or convalescent COVID-19. Sequencing input: peripheral blood. The chain couples TRBV19 to TRBJ2-1; D remains unclear. The CDR3: CASSIGQLYSEQFF. In DNA, the CDR3 is TGTGCCAGTAGTATAGGTCAGCTATACAGTGAGCAGTTCTTC.